This T cell receptor beta chain was sequenced for a study of cytomegalovirus exposure and HLA in healthy donors (dated by TCRdb to about 2017). About the full investigation: An earlier analysis of approximately 590 of the donors reported 250 to 350 Gb of sequence data and 120 million or so unique TCR beta sequences from 150 million to 200 million T cells. An early release covering over 500 HLA-typed donors comprised about 320 gigabases of sequencing data and around 85 million unique TCR sequences. Among the approximately 400 genotyped donors, approximately 77% belonged to the genetic ancestry cluster associated with self-reported Caucasian donors. The study aimed to test whether signatures of past pathogen exposure could be identified by cataloging public T cell receptors. The T cell repertoires of under 700 subjects were profiled by immunosequencing and related to cytomegalovirus serostatus. A separate validation cohort of some 130 different subjects was used in addition to the 666-subject first cohort. To predict cytomegalovirus infection status, the study brought together high-throughput TCR immunosequencing, statistical association of individual TCRs with disease status, and machine learning. A later analysis re-analyzed previously published TCR beta repertoires from 600 to 850 donors and added high-resolution HLA genotyping to study TCR occurrence patterns. Rather than drawing on any new phenotypic data, the later analysis identified candidate immune exposures from TCR beta sequences and the way those sequences occurred across donors. In an earlier analysis of roughly 600 of the donors, high-throughput TCR beta sequencing was used to judge whether each TCR beta V gene segment behaved as functional or pseudogenic. Donor age, sex, ethnicity and CMV serostatus were collected together with the repertoire data. Genome-wide SNP genotypes for about three fifths of the roughly 670 donors were used in a later genetic analysis, which treated that subset as a discovery cohort. Every discovery cohort repertoire had been produced on one sequencing platform. Both class I and class II loci were covered by HLA typing, at four-digit resolution. Typing coverage differed by locus: A, B, C, DRB1 and DQB1 were typed in roughly 620-640 donors, DQA1 in about 500, DPA1 in some 570, and DPB1 in 472. Because of strong linkage in the cohort, roughly 5 DR-DQ haplotypes were treated as single units for association and clustering. On average, 235,054 unique TCR beta nucleotide sequences were sequenced per donor among about 400 genotyped donors of the cohort, with around 19% of those sequences being non-productive. Here is what the overall study found, with its caveats: According to the authors, the approach could potentially be generalized to other disease states and immunological phenotypes. V-gene and J-gene trimming of TCR beta chains was associated with a missense DCLRE1C variant in a later genetic analysis, and the association was replicated in an independent cohort. According to a later analysis, most CMV-associated TCR beta chains appeared to be HLA-restricted, and the HLA associations seemed to be driven largely by CMV exposure. Most TCR sequences were observed very rarely across donors, whereas some public TCRs were present in many individuals. CMV serostatus was the only immune exposure information available for the cohort. When HLA alleles, especially DR and DQ, strongly co-occurred, attributing TCR associations to individual alleles was difficult. A further reported finding was that TCR beta sequences accurately predicted the HLA-A and HLA-B alleles for most subjects in the first cohort. Because counts were too low, seventeen rarely observed V segments, including chromosome 9 orphons, were left out of the earlier analysis of about 500 of the donors. An earlier analysis of around 540 of the donors showed that most TCR beta V segments appeared in productive rearrangements either about 87% or about 30% of the time, which broadly matched IMGT annotations. In vitro tests confirmed that three of the cytomegalovirus-associated TCR beta chains recognize cytomegalovirus antigens. A cluster of highly shared sequence variants was judged likely to be a technical artifact of the sequencing pipeline. A total of 150 or so TCR beta chains were listed by the study as associated with cytomegalovirus. A later genetic analysis reported fewer N-insertions in productive TCRs among donors in an Asian-associated ancestry cluster than the roughly 650-donor mean. In this cohort, only TCR beta chains were sequenced, and detectable features were limited by the absence of alpha or paired-chain data. Correlated functional status among segregating V segments might reflect linkage disequilibrium, but an unknown experimental factor could not be ruled out. In a later analysis, TCR association rates were found to vary across HLA loci, with the most associated TCRs seen for DRB1 alleles and the fewest for HLA-C alleles. In a later analysis, HLA-associated TCR beta chains showed more clonal expansion and lower generation probabilities than non-associated chains that were equally common. In both the original and validation cohorts, the classifier was reported to diagnose cytomegalovirus status with high specificity and sensitivity. The presence/absence analyses assumed that sequencing depth was roughly uniform across donors, and that assumption may not be true. In a later analysis, several top co-occurrence clusters were reported to appear linked to parvovirus B19, influenza, CMV and Epstein-Barr virus. In a later analysis, around 17,000 TCR beta sequences were associated with specific HLA alleles at a false discovery rate of 0.05. Because some donors lacked HLA typing at each locus, the association tests relied only on the typed subset.

As regards this clone: The target of this receptor is not known. The input lacks base qualities; no much larger clone sits a single base away.

The library came from the immunoSEQ multiplex PCR assay. A mixture of 60 forward primers for TCR Vbeta segments and 13 reverse primers for TCR Jbeta segments was used in the multiplex PCR. A multiplex PCR assay on genomic DNA amplified the CDR3 region of rearranged TCR beta genes. The Illumina HiSeq System was used to sequence the amplified TCR beta libraries as 87-base-pair reads. As for the authors' bioinformatics: A later analysis counted about 76 million unique TCR beta chains across the 500 to 850 repertoires, and 10 million to 11 million of these chains were shared by at least two donors. To remove PCR and sequencing errors, raw reads were error-corrected and collapsed into unique sequences using a nearest-neighbor algorithm that merged closely related sequences. V, D and J gene segments were assigned by aligning CDR3 sequences to IMGT reference sequences. For a sequence to be retained, a match of at least six nucleotides was required to both a V gene segment and a J gene segment. Rearrangements were called productive when the CDR3 lacked stop codons and stayed in frame with V and J; all others were non-productive. Following IMGT convention, CDR3 was defined as the stretch from the second conserved V-encoded cysteine to the conserved J-encoded phenylalanine. Sequences without an unambiguous match to a single V gene segment were excluded from the earlier analysis of approximately 600 of the donors. An earlier analysis of roughly 590 of the donors called V segments functional above 56.7% productive rearrangements and segregating when the between-donor standard deviation exceeded 5%. To diagnose cytomegalovirus status from the catalog of TCR beta chain sequences, a statistical classification framework was built. In a later analysis, V and J genes were assigned by comparing TCR nucleotide sequences against IMGT/GENE-DB human TR gene sequences. The TCRdist pipeline was used in a later analysis to assign CDR3 sequences and most-parsimonious VDJ recombination scenarios. A later analysis defined each TCR beta chain by its CDR3 amino acid sequence plus V-gene family, and excluded reads lacking a unique V-gene family. As a way to deal with suspected cross-contamination and a sequencing artifact, a later analysis dropped 450 to 700 nucleotide sequences that were highly shared and had low generation probability. A later analysis calculated a clonal expansion index for each public chain from normalized within-repertoire ranks of inferred template counts. A later analysis computed generation probabilities with a VDJ recombination model fitted to out-of-frame rearrangements, and checked the results against IGoR. In a later analysis, TCR-TCR, TCR-HLA and TCR-CMV co-occurrence was scored with hypergeometric tests, and a repertoire-size bias correction was applied to TCR pairs. To estimate false discovery rates, a later analysis permuted the HLA or CMV assignments 20 times. In a later analysis, co-occurring TCRs were grouped with DBSCAN, and TCRdist sequence similarity was added when clustering was performed within HLA-allele-positive subsets. For co-occurrence clustering, repertoires with fewer than 30,000 or more than 120,000 public chains were excluded, along with a handful of repertoires with anomalous nucleotide sharing. TCRdb carries this immuneACCESS record with in-frame sequences only. Its versions omit some clonotypes, under half of them owing to an unresolved V gene in the studies checked, with the rest unexplained. Clone size and V and J calls were adopted from that table, with D and trimming inferred from the DNA. This sample lists roughly 100,000 clones; roughly 80% were detected once. 4% of the sample rests with the top ten.

The cohort comprised some 700 healthy bone marrow donors. All cohort members were sampled while nominally healthy, although unrecorded immune exposures were likely present. The donor tested CMV seropositive and was one of the 289 seropositive cohort members. Each donor provided a peripheral blood sample, and peripheral blood mononuclear cells were used for TCR beta sequencing. The Qiagen DNeasy Blood Extraction Kit was used to extract genomic DNA from the blood cell samples. The receptor was isolated from a man over 45 in good health and CMV-seropositive. The sequenced sample was PBMCs.

The CDR3: CASSQDPGRGLYGYTF. The DNA sequence follows: TGTGCCAGCAGCCAAGATCCAGGCAGGGGGCTCTATGGCTACACCTTC. This sequence uses TRBV4-2 and TRBJ1-2, and TRBD1 matches 8 of the central bases. From cysteine to phenylalanine, the CDR3 is 16 amino acids long. Of all the DNA, just the CDR3 is kept, 48 bases in frame from base 1. Germline trimming: 0 bases from V, 4 bases from J; junction bases outside gene matches: 7. For CDR1 and CDR2, the germline V gene lists LGHNA and YNFKEQ.